The 23 T cell receptor beta chains reported below all come from one sample, sequenced in a study of technical replicates of blood from a few donors. Repertoires were generated with immunoSEQ multiplex PCR, while TCRdb's copy carries only in-frame clones and drops some. Among approximately 77,000 clones, approximately 94% were seen once, and the ten largest hold over 0.35%. The sample taken for sequencing was T cells isolated from PBMCs. Receptors originate from a human donor in good health.

The chain employs TRBV6-6 and TRBJ2-5; 7 bases fit TRBD1. This CDR3 contains 14 residues. The V and J ends lost 5 bases and 1 base, in that order; junction bases with no gene match: 4. The V gene's germline CDR1 is MNHNY and CDR2 SVGAGI (reference sequence). CDR3: CASSPRDSQETQYF. CDR3 DNA sequence: TGTGCCAGCAGTCCCAGGGACAGCCAAGAGACCCAGTACTTC.

The gene calls are TRBV7-3 and TRBJ2-1, with D unclear. The CDR3 consists of 12 residues. V lost 3 bases and J 15 bases, leaving 15 bases between the germline ends. CDR1 and CDR2 (germline): SGHTA, FQGTGA. The chain's CDR3 is CASSLTPRYLFF. The CDR3 nucleotides are TGTGCCAGCAGCTTGACTCCCCGTTATTTGTTCTTC.

V and J are TRBV7-3 and TRBJ1-5; D uncertain. V gave up 5 bases and J gave up 5 bases, with 13 bases separating them. Germline CDR1 SGHTA, CDR2 FQGTGA. This CDR3 has 14 amino acids. CDR3: CASSADGADQPQHF. CDR3 DNA sequence: TGTGCCAGCAGCGCTGACGGAGCCGATCAGCCCCAGCATTTT. Full variable domain (missing parts from reference TRBV7-3 and TRBJ1-5): GAGVSQTPSNKVTEKGKYVELRCDPISGHTALYWYRQSLGQGPEFLIYFQGTGAADDSGLPNDRFFAVRPEGSVSTLKIQRTERGDSAVYLCASSADGADQPQHFGDGTRLSIL.

The table lists this clone with a few counts. J is TRBJ2-2 and V is TRBV2, with 10 positions matching TRBD1. Germline CDR1 is SNHLY and CDR2 is FYNNEI. CDR3 length: 14 amino acids. V gave up 8 bases and J gave up 5 bases; unmatched junction bases: 5. DNA of the CDR3: TGTGCCAGCGCACCGGGACAGGGGACCGGGGAGCTGTTTTTT. Its protein is CASAPGQGTGELFF.

The rearrangement uses TRBV11-2 and TRBJ2-1; D not certain. Between the trimmed V and J ends, which lost 6 bases and 5 bases, there was a span of 14 bases. The CDR3 is made up of 14 amino acids. Germline V lookup: CDR1 SGHAT, CDR2 FQNNGV. The CDR3 sequence: CASRAIWADNEQFF. The DNA for the CDR3 is TGTGCCAGCAGGGCTATCTGGGCCGACAATGAGCAGTTCTTC.

The chain has TRBV6-5 and TRBJ2-7, with 7 bases that match TRBD2. CDR3 length: 13 amino acids. V shed 4 bases, J shed 2 bases, and the junction held 2 bases outside the gene matches. Germline V gives CDR1 MNHEY, CDR2 SVGAGI. This chain's CDR3 is CASSWGGAYEQYF. The CDR3 DNA follows: TGTGCCAGCAGTTGGGGGGGGGCCTACGAGCAGTACTTC.

The V and J genes are TRBV13 and TRBJ2-1; the D gene is possibly TRBD2 (5 bases). The ends were cut back, 4 bases at V and 0 bases at J, with 10 bases in the middle. The length of the CDR3 is 15 residues. Germline lookup yields CDR1 PRHDT and CDR2 FYEKMQ (reference sequence). The CDR3 DNA reads TGTGCCAGCAGCTGGGAACGGGACTCCTACAATGAGCAGTTCTTC. Protein product: CASSWERDSYNEQFF.

V is TRBV9 and J is TRBJ2-1; 10 bases map to TRBD2. The CDR3 length is 14 residues. V trimming: 4 bases; J trimming: 9 bases; junction bases outside the gene matches: 7. Germline values: CDR1 SGDLS, CDR2 YYNGEE. The CDR3 DNA follows: TGTGCCAGCAGCTCATGGACTAGCGGTGGTGAGCAGTTCTTC. It yields the protein CASSSWTSGGEQFF.

CDR3 in amino acids: CASSKTGWTNEKLFF. CDR3 DNA: TGTGCCAGCAGCAAGACAGGGTGGACTAATGAAAAACTGTTTTTT. This sequence joins TRBV5-4 and TRBJ1-4; the match to TRBD1 covers 7 bases. The CDR3 has 15 residues. Germline V gives CDR1 SGHNT, CDR2 YYREEE (reference sequence). The ends lost 4 bases at V and 2 bases at J; junction bases unmatched: 5.

This clone was detected only once. This chain joins TRBV9 and TRBJ2-1, with 11 nucleotides matching TRBD2. V shed 3 bases and J 6 bases; nucleotides not matched to a gene: 8. The germline CDR1 and CDR2 sequences are SGDLS and YYNGEE. This CDR3 has 16 amino acids. The CDR3, as DNA: TGTGCCAGCAGCGGCCTAGCGGGAGGAAATGGCAATGAGCAGTTCTTC. This encodes CASSGLAGGNGNEQFF. Supplemented by reference TRBV9 and TRBJ2-1, the full variable domain reads DSGVTQTPKHLITATGQRVTLRCSPRSGDLSVYWYQQSLDQGLQFLIQYYNGEERAKGNILERFSAQQFPDLHSELNLSSLELGDSALYFCASSGLAGGNGNEQFFGPGTRLTVL.

This chain uses TRBV7-2 with TRBJ1-3; 7 bases match TRBD1. CDR1 and CDR2 from the germline V gene are SGHTA and FQGNSA. With V trimmed by 2 bases and J by 9 bases, 10 bases remained unmatched. The CDR3 contains 15 residues. Written as DNA, the CDR3 is TGTGCCAGCAGCTTAACGTGGGACAGTCGTGGCACCATATATTTT. Residues: CASSLTWDSRGTIYF. Full variable domain (outside the CDR3, taken from reference TRBV7-2 and TRBJ1-3): GAGVSQSPSNKVTEKGKDVELRCDPISGHTALYWYRQSLGQGLEFLIYFQGNSAPDKSGLPSDRFSAERTGGSVSTLTIQRTQQEDSAVYLCASSLTWDSRGTIYFGEGSWLTVV.

The V call is TRBV19, the J call TRBJ2-7; 14 bases line up with TRBD2. CDR3 length: 16 residues. The V gene end was trimmed by 6 bases and the J gene end by 6 bases; junction bases not matched to a gene: 10. Per the germline V gene, CDR1 is LNHDA and CDR2 is SQIVND (reference sequence). CDR3 in amino acids: CASRDLTSGRVGEQYF. The CDR3 nucleotides read TGTGCCAGTAGGGACCTGACTAGCGGGAGGGTCGGCGAGCAGTACTTC.

There are a few counts of this clone. The genes are TRBV19 and TRBJ1-2; 8 nucleotides line up with TRBD1. This CDR3 has 14 residues. J lost 6 bases, V lost 5 bases, and 8 bases had no gene match. Germline V lookup: CDR1 LNHDA, CDR2 SQIVND (reference sequence). DNA for the CDR3: TGTGCCAGTAGTGGGGGAGACAGGGGAGATGGCTACACCTTC. Protein: CASSGGDRGDGYTF. Looking up the rest from reference TRBV19 and TRBJ1-2 gives the full variable domain: DGGITQSPKYLFRKEGQNVTLSCEQNLNHDAMYWYRQDPGQGLRLIYYSQIVNDFQKGDIAEGYSVSREKKESFPLTVTSAQKNPTAFYLCASSGGDRGDGYTFGSGTRLTVV.

This clone was counted between two and nine times. This chain connects TRBV19 to TRBJ1-4, with D hard to call. V was shortened by 6 bases and J by 7 bases, with 15 bases between the two germline ends. CDR1 is LNHDA, CDR2 SQIVND, per germline (reference sequence). CDR3 length: 14 amino acids. The CDR3 DNA is TGTGCCAGTAGGGAATTCGGAGGTGGTGAAAAACTGTTTTTT. As protein: CASREFGGGEKLFF.

The chain links TRBV10-3 to TRBJ1-1, with TRBD1 matching over 7 bases. Germline CDR1 ENHRY, CDR2 SYGVKD. The CDR3 contains 14 residues. The J segment lost 2 bases and the V segment lost 8 bases, leaving 8 bases of the junction unmatched. The CDR3 region has the DNA TGTGCCATCGGCGACAGGGTACGCAACACTGAAGCTTTCTTT. Protein: CAIGDRVRNTEAFF.

The chain combines TRBV5-4 with TRBJ2-1; the match to TRBD2 covers 9 bases. CDR1 and CDR2 (germline): SGHNT, YYREEE (reference sequence). V dropped 6 bases and J dropped 0; count of bases not matched to a gene: 13. The CDR3 totals 18 residues. For the CDR3, the DNA is TGTGCCAGCATGCACGGCCGAACTAGCGGGTACTCCTACAATGAGCAGTTCTTC. Translated, it gives CASMHGRTSGYSYNEQFF.

As concerns this clone: Other DNA sequences from this sample encode an identical CDR3 as well. The chain employs TRBV5-6 and TRBJ2-7; D uncertain. Germline assignment: CDR1 SGHDT and CDR2 YYEEEE. This CDR3 contains 14 residues. The V end lost 1 base, the J end lost 3 bases, and 11 bases lay between the germline ends. CDR3 sequence (DNA): TGTGCCAGCAGCTTGTCTAACAGTATCTACGAGCAGTACTTC. Translation: CASSLSNSIYEQYF.

V usage is TRBV6-1 and J usage is TRBJ1-4; D not certain. The CDR3 is 12 amino acids. V shed 8 bases and J shed 8 bases, with 12 bases lying between them. The V gene's germline CDR1 is MNHNS and CDR2 SASEGT. Here the CDR3 reads CASEPSGEKLFF. The CDR3 DNA sequence: TGTGCCAGCGAACCATCAGGAGAAAAACTGTTTTTT.

The chain recombines TRBV29-1 with TRBJ2-7; D perhaps matches TRBD1 (6 bases). This CDR3 has 11 amino acids. With 4 bases removed from V and 3 bases from J, the gap between germline ends came to 7 bases. CDR1 SQVTM and CDR2 ANQGSEA come from the germline V gene. CDR3 in DNA: TGCAGCGTTGTACAGGGCTACGAGCAGTACTTC. Amino acid sequence: CSVVQGYEQYF.

This rearrangement joins TRBV27 to TRBJ2-7, with D unresolved. The length of the CDR3 is 14 residues. Germline V gives CDR1 MNHEY, CDR2 SMNVEV (reference sequence). V was clipped by 4 bases and J by 1 base, with 11 bases between them. The CDR3 protein is CASSWAARSYEQYF. In DNA, the CDR3 is TGTGCCAGCAGTTGGGCAGCCCGATCCTACGAGCAGTACTTC.

This chain links TRBV11-1 with TRBJ2-1; 12 bases line up with TRBD2. The CDR3 is 15 amino acids. V lost 5 bases, J lost 7 bases, and 6 bases stayed unmatched. Germline V gene lookup returns CDR1 SGHAT and CDR2 FQDESV (reference sequence). The CDR3 sequence is CASSRLAGVGNEQFF. The CDR3 nucleotides are TGTGCCAGCAGCCGACTAGCGGGAGTGGGGAATGAGCAGTTCTTC.

The rearrangement joins TRBV7-9 to TRBJ2-3; D remains unclear. In germline, CDR1 is SEHNR, CDR2 FQNEAQ (reference sequence). CDR3 length equals 12 residues. V was trimmed by 0 bases and J by 9 bases, leaving 7 bases between them. The CDR3 DNA reads as TGTGCCAGCAGCTTAGCGCGGTACACGCAGTATTTT. Protein product: CASSLARYTQYF. Supplemented by reference TRBV7-9 and TRBJ2-3, the full variable domain reads DTGVSQNPRHKITKRGQNVTFRCDPISEHNRLYWYRQTLGQGPEFLTYFQNEAQLEKSRLLSDRFSAERPKGSFSTLEIQRTEQGDSAMYLCASSLARYTQYFGPGTRLTVL.

The chain combines TRBV4-1 with TRBJ1-2, with 7 bases matching TRBD1. CDR1 and CDR2 (germline): MGHRA, YSYEKL. After removal of 2 bases from V and 4 bases from J, the junction contained 10 bases not matched to a gene. The length of the CDR3 is 16 residues. Written as DNA, the CDR3 is TGCGCCAGCAGCCAACCCTTAAGCACAGGGGTCTATGGCTACACCTTC. Translating gives CASSQPLSTGVYGYTF.